This note documents a single TCR beta chain sequence. This sample was included in a study of cytomegalovirus exposure and HLA in healthy donors. V gave up 5 bases and J gave up 3 bases, with 13 bases separating them. Per the germline V gene, CDR1 is SGHAT and CDR2 is FQNNGV. This CDR3 has 15 residues. Amplification used 60 Vbeta primers and 13 Jbeta primers. Repertoires were generated with immunoSEQ multiplex PCR, while TCRdb's copy carries only in-frame clones and drops some. The sample carries over 85,000 clones, nearly 80% recorded once. This TCR derives from a woman in her twenties or thirties in good health and CMV-seronegative. Sequenced: PBMCs. The chain has TRBV11-2 and TRBJ1-4, with TRBD1 as a possible D gene (6 bases). Written as DNA, the CDR3 is TGTGCCAGCAGCAAAACAGGGTCGGCTAATGAAAAACTGTTTTTT. Translation gives CASSKTGSANEKLFF.